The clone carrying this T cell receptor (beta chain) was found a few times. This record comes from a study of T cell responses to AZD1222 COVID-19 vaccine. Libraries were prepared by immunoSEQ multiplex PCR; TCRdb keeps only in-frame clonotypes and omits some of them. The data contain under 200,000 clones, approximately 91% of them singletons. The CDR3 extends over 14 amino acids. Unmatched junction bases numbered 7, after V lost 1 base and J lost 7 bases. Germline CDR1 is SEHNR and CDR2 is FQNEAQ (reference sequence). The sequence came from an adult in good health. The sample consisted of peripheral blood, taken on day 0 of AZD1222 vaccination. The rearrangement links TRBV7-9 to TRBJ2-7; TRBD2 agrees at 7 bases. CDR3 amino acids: CASSLESGMGEQYF. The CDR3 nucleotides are TGTGCCAGCAGCTTAGAGAGCGGGATGGGGGAGCAGTACTTC.